This entry describes one T cell receptor beta chain. Amplification yielded TCR beta CDR3 regions, with RNA transcripts as the source. RT-PCR in the first round (using the HTBI primer set) targeted the TCR CDR3. TCRdb redid the calling of the multiplex PCR reads with MiXCR, one entry per CDR3 protein. There are approximately 400,000 distinct CDR3 sequences in the sample; 15% to 18% occur only once, and less than 15% lies in the top ten. The record originates from a study of T cells in Graves' hyperthyroidism and ophthalmopathy. V was shortened by 5 bases and J by 0 bases, with 4 bases between the two germline ends. The CDR3 consists of 11 residues. Germline CDR1 is DFQATT and CDR2 is SNEGSKA (reference sequence). When ophthalmopathy did not progress within 18 months, Graves' hyperthyroidism was considered stable. The authors obtained PBMCs from over 8.5 ml of fresh peripheral blood.

The sequenced material came from blood. The receptor was derived from a young woman with Graves' hyperthyroidism. The chain has TRBV20-1 and TRBJ1-2; D is uncertain. The CDR3 reads CSAHPNYGYTF. DNA for the CDR3: TGCAGTGCTCACCCTAACTATGGCTACACCTTC.